This T cell receptor beta chain originates from a study of blood T cell repertoires in COVID-19. Seattle patients were enrolled while actively infected and followed longitudinally. Produced via immunoSEQ multiplex PCR; TCRdb's table is partial and in-frame only. The repertoire holds over 150,000 clones, with around 95% as singletons. CDR3 length equals 11 residues. Germline CDR1 is SGHNT and CDR2 is YYREEE (reference sequence). Deletions cut 4 bases from V and 5 bases from J, with 6 bases between. Specimen: peripheral blood. This sequence was found in a man aged 30 to 45 with COVID-19, enrolled during active disease. The gene calls are TRBV5-4 and TRBJ1-1, with D possibly being TRBD1 (6 bases). CDR3 in amino acids: CASSQGTEAFF. The CDR3 nucleotides read TGTGCCAGCAGCCAGGGGACTGAAGCTTTCTTT. Variable domain in full (rest from reference TRBV5-4 and TRBJ1-1): ETGVTQSPTHLIKTRGQQVTLRCSSQSGHNTVSWYQQALGQGPQFIFQYYREEENGRGNFPPRFSGLQFPNYSSELNVNALELDDSALYLCASSQGTEAFFGQGTRLTVV.